These 3 T cell receptor beta chains were sequenced from one sample in a study of blood T cell repertoires in COVID-19. Only in-frame clones appear in the TCRdb table, and some are missing; sequencing was by immunoSEQ multiplex PCR. The sample consists of 250,000 to 300,000 clones, around nine tenths of them appearing once. The sequenced sample consisted of peripheral blood. The receptors were gathered from a young woman with COVID-19, enrolled during active disease.

The chain combines TRBV11-2 with TRBJ2-3; 9 bases agree with TRBD2. This CDR3 is 17 amino acids long. Unmatched junction bases numbered 13, after V lost 4 bases and J lost 5 bases. Germline CDR1 reads SGHAT; CDR2 reads FQNNGV. The CDR3 coding sequence is TGTGCCAGCAGCTCCGGGGCGGGAGGGCCAATGGTAGATACGCAGTATTTT. Translated: CASSSGAGGPMVDTQYF.

A single count supports this clone. The chain employs TRBV2 and TRBJ2-7; D is uncertain. V lost 9 bases to trimming and J lost 6 bases, with 18 bases between them. This CDR3 comprises 13 residues. From germline, CDR1 is SNHLY and CDR2 FYNNEI. In DNA form, the CDR3 reads TGTGCCAGTGAGCGCGAGGTCCTCTTCGAGCAGTACTTC. Amino acid sequence: CASEREVLFEQYF. Drawing the rest from reference TRBV2 and TRBJ2-7, the complete variable domain is EPEVTQTPSHQVTQMGQEVILRCVPISNHLYFYWYRQILGQKVEFLVSFYNNEISEKSEIFDDQFSVERPDGSNFTLKIRSTKLEDSAMYFCASEREVLFEQYFGPGTRLTVT.

This clone was recorded only once. The chain carries TRBV6-6 and TRBJ1-1, with TRBD1 matching over 9 bases. The ends lost 4 bases at V and 1 base at J; junction bases unmatched: 4. The germline CDR1 and CDR2 sequences are MNHNY and SVGAGI (reference sequence). The CDR3 contains 15 residues. CDR3: CASSSTGGGNTEAFF. CDR3 DNA sequence: TGTGCCAGCAGTTCGACAGGGGGAGGGAACACTGAAGCTTTCTTT.